The T cell receptor (beta chain) described here comes from a study of identical twins. General study results and limits: Potential partial confounding of zero-insertion analyses by invariant MAIT and iNKT cells was noted.

TCRdb recomputed calls from the 5' RACE reads with MiXCR, one row per CDR3 protein. The sample carries some 560,000 distinct CDR3 sequences, over 8.5% recorded once. The CDR3 totals 15 residues. V lost 5 bases to trimming and J lost 7 bases, with 24 bases between them. CDR1 is DFQATT and CDR2 is SNEGSKA in the germline V gene (reference sequence). As for this clonotype: Antigen: not known.

The sample also formed part of further work on yellow fever vaccine responses in identical twins.

The sequencing input was PBMCs. The chain carries TRBV20-1 and TRBJ2-7; D possibly corresponds to TRBD2 (5 bases). This clonotype was obtained from a woman in her late teens or twenties in good health. The CDR3 DNA follows: TGCAGTGCTTCCGAAGTCGACTCCCGGAGGCGGGAGCAGTACTTC. It specifies CSASEVDSRRREQYF.